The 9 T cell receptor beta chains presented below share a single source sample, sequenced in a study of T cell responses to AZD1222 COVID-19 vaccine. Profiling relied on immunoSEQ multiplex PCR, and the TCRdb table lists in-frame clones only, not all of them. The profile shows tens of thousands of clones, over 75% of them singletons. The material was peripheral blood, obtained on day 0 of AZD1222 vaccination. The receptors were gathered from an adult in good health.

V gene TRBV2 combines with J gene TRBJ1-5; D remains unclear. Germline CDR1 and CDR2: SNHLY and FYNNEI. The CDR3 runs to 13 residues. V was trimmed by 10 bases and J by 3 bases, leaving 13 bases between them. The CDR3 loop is CATGDEANQPQHF. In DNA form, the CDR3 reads TGTGCCACAGGTGATGAGGCCAATCAGCCCCAGCATTTT.

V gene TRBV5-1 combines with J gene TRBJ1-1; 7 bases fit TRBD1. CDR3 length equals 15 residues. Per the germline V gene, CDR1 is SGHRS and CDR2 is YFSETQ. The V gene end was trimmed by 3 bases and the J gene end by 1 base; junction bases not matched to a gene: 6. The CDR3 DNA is TGCGCCAGCAGCTCGATCCAGGGGGGGAACACTGAAGCTTTCTTT. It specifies CASSSIQGGNTEAFF.

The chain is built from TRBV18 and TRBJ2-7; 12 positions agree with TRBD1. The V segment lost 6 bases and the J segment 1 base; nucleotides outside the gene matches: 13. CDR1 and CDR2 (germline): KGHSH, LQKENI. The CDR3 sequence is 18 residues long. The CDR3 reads CASSGTGQGAYGSYEQYF. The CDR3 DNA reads TGTGCCAGCTCCGGAACGGGACAGGGGGCTTATGGGTCCTACGAGCAGTACTTC. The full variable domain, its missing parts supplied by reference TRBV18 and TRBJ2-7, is NAGVMQNPRHLVRRRGQEARLRCSPMKGHSHVYWYRQLPEEGLKFMVYLQKENIIDESGMPKERFSAEFPKEGPSILRIQQVVRGDSAAYFCASSGTGQGAYGSYEQYFGPGTRLTVT.

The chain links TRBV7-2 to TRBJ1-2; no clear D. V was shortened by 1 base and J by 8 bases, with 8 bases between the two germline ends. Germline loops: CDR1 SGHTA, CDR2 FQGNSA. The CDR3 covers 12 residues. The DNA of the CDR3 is TGTGCCAGCAGCTTAGTCGGCGGGGGCTACACCTTC. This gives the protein CASSLVGGGYTF. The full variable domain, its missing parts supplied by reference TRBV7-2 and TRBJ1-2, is GAGVSQSPSNKVTEKGKDVELRCDPISGHTALYWYRQSLGQGLEFLIYFQGNSAPDKSGLPSDRFSAERTGGSVSTLTIQRTQQEDSAVYLCASSLVGGGYTFGSGTRLTVV.

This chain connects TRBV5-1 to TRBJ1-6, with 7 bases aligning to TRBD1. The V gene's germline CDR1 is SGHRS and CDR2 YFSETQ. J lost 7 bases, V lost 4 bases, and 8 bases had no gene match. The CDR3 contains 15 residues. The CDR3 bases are TGCGCCAGCAGCGAGTCGGGACAGAGGAATTCACCCCTCCACTTT. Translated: CASSESGQRNSPLHF.

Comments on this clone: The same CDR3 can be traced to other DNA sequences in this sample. CDR3 sequence (DNA): TGTGCCAGTAGCATGGGACCCGCTGGTAATCAGCCCCAGCATTTT. It codes for CASSMGPAGNQPQHF. The gene calls are TRBV19 and TRBJ1-5, with D perhaps matching TRBD1 (5 bases). The germline gives CDR1 LNHDA, CDR2 SQIVND (reference sequence). This CDR3 has 15 residues. Trimming stripped 6 bases from V and 4 bases from J, with 16 bases between.

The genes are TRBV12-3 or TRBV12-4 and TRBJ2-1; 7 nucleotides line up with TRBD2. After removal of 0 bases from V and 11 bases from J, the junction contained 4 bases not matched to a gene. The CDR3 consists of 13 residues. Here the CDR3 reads CASSLAASGQQFF. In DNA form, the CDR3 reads TGTGCCAGCAGTTTAGCCGCTAGCGGTCAGCAGTTCTTC.

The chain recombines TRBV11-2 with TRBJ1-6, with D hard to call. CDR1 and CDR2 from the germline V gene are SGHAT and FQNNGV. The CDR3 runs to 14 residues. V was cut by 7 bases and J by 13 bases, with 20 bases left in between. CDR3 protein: CASNPAASSLPLHF. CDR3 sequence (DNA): TGTGCCAGCAACCCCGCGGCGTCCAGCTTGCCCCTCCACTTT.

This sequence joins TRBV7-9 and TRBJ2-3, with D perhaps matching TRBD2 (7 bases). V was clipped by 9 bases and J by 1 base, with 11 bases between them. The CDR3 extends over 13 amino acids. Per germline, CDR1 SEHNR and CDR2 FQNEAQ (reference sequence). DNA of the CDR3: TGTGCCAGTGCGGGGGCAGGCACAGATACGCAGTATTTT. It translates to CASAGAGTDTQYF.